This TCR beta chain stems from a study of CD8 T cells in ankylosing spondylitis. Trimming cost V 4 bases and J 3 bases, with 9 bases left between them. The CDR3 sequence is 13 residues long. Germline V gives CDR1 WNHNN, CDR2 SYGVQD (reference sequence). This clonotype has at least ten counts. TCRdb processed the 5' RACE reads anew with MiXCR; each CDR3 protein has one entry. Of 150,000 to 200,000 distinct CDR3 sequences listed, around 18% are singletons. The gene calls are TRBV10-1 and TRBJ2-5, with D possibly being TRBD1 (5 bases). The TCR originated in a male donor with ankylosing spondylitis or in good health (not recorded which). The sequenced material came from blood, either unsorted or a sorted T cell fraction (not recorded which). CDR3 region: CASSVDIKETQYF. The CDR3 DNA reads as TGCGCCAGCAGTGTGGACATCAAAGAGACCCAGTACTTC.